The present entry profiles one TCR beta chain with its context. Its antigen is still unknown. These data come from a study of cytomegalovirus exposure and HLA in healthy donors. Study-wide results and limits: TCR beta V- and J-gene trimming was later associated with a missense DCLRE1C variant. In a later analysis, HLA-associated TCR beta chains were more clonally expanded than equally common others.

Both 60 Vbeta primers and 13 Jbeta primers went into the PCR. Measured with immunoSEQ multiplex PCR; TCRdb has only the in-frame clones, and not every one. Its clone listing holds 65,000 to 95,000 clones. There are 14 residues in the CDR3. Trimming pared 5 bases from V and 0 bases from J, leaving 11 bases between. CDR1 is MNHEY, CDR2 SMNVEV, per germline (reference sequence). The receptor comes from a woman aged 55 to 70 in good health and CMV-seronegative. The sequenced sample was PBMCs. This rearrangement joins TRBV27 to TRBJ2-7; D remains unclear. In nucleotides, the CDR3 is TGTGCCAGCAGTATGGGCCTCAACTCCTACGAGCAGTACTTC. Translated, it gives CASSMGLNSYEQYF.